The 26 T cell receptor beta chains below were found in one sample sequenced in a study of CD4 T cell repertoires in COVID-19. The memory T cells were sequenced right after ex vivo isolation, without culture. Data came from immunoSEQ multiplex PCR; TCRdb stores just in-frame clones and leaves some out. The sample includes about 22,000 clones, roughly 91% seen only once; the top ten take roughly 0.59%. Here the sequenced sample was central memory CD4+ T cells from blood, taken before the COVID-19 pandemic. The source of these receptors is a human donor who had COVID-19.

This chain uses TRBV19 with TRBJ2-3, with 7 bases identical to TRBD1. The V gene's germline CDR1 is LNHDA and CDR2 SQIVND (reference sequence). The V and J ends lost 7 bases and 0 bases, in that order; junction bases with no gene match: 16. The CDR3 loop spans 18 amino acids. The CDR3 spells CASTSGEGGHPSTDTQYF. The CDR3 nucleotides read TGTGCCAGTACCTCCGGGGAAGGGGGCCACCCTAGCACAGATACGCAGTATTTT.

This sequence joins TRBV6-6 and TRBJ1-1; 7 bases fit TRBD1. Looked up from germline, CDR1 is MNHNY and CDR2 is SVGAGI (reference sequence). This CDR3 region has 13 residues. After removal of 3 bases from V and 6 bases from J, the junction contained 4 bases not matched to a gene. The CDR3 coding sequence is TGTGCCAGCAGTTATAGGGGGCTGGCTGAAGCTTTCTTT. It encodes CASSYRGLAEAFF.

CDR3 nucleotides: TGCGCCAGCAGCCTTGGACTAGCGGGAGTAAATGAGCAGTTCTTC. This sequence encodes CASSLGLAGVNEQFF. The chain couples TRBV5-1 to TRBJ2-1; TRBD2 agrees at 13 bases. There are 15 residues in the CDR3. V dropped 4 bases and J dropped 7; count of bases not matched to a gene: 5. The germline gives CDR1 SGHRS, CDR2 YFSETQ.

In nucleotides, the CDR3 is TGTGCCAGCAGTGAGGGCGGACAGGGGACTCAGCCCCAGCATTTT. Its translation is CASSEGGQGTQPQHF. The V and J genes are TRBV2 and TRBJ1-5; TRBD1 agrees at 9 bases. Germline CDR1 reads SNHLY; CDR2 reads FYNNEI. The trim removed 3 bases at V and 6 bases at J, leaving 6 bases unmatched. The length of the CDR3 is 15 residues.

The chain carries TRBV10-3 and TRBJ2-7, with 9 bases matching TRBD1. The junction had 6 bases not matched to a gene; V was cut back by 4 bases and J by 5 bases. Per germline, CDR1 ENHRY and CDR2 SYGVKD. This CDR3 has 14 residues. CDR3 DNA: TGTGCCATCAGTGGGGACAGGGTAGAAAACGAGCAGTACTTC. Protein: CAISGDRVENEQYF.

The chain has TRBV6-5 and TRBJ1-1; 8 bases align to TRBD1. V was pared by 6 bases and J by 9 bases, with 9 bases of the junction left unmatched. The CDR3 has 13 amino acids. Germline CDR1 MNHEY, CDR2 SVGAGI. CDR3 protein: CASRRGTGAKAFF. CDR3 in DNA: TGTGCCAGCAGAAGGGGGACAGGCGCGAAAGCTTTCTTT.

CDR3 region: CASSTTQGGEAFF. The DNA for the CDR3 is TGTGCCAGCAGCACAACTCAGGGGGGTGAAGCTTTCTTT. The chain couples TRBV7-9 to TRBJ1-1; 7 bases fit TRBD1. The CDR3 is 13 residues long. Germline V gene sequence: CDR1 SEHNR, CDR2 FQNEAQ (reference sequence). Trimming cost V 5 bases and J 7 bases; bases outside gene matches: 7. Looking up the rest from reference TRBV7-9 and TRBJ1-1 gives the full variable domain: DTGVSQNPRHKITKRGQNVTFRCDPISEHNRLYWYRQTLGQGPEFLTYFQNEAQLEKSRLLSDRFSAERPKGSFSTLEIQRTEQGDSAMYLCASSTTQGGEAFFGQGTRLTVV.

The chain joins TRBV6-1 to TRBJ1-1; unclear D gene. From germline, CDR1 is MNHNS and CDR2 SASEGT. V was pared by 7 bases and J by 1 base, with 16 bases between. The CDR3 is 15 residues long. The CDR3 here is CASTVNARPNTEAFF. The CDR3 bases are TGTGCCAGCACGGTAAACGCCAGGCCGAACACTGAAGCTTTCTTT.

The chain combines TRBV25-1 with TRBJ1-2, with TRBD1 matching 8 bases. Germline loops: CDR1 MGHDK, CDR2 SYGVNS. The CDR3 is 15 residues long. V lost 2 bases, J lost 1 base, and 3 bases stayed unmatched. The CDR3 here is CASSEATGGNYGYTF. In DNA, the CDR3 is TGTGCCAGCAGTGAAGCTACAGGGGGTAACTATGGCTACACCTTC.

The rearrangement links TRBV6-6 to TRBJ2-7; the D gene is possibly TRBD1 (5 bases). This CDR3 is 15 amino acids long. Germline CDR1 reads MNHNY; CDR2 reads SVGAGI (reference sequence). Deletions cut 5 bases from V and 4 bases from J, with 18 bases between. The chain's CDR3 is CASSTRKGSLYEQYF. The CDR3 nucleotides read TGTGCCAGCAGTACCCGAAAGGGGTCCCTTTACGAGCAGTACTTC.

V and J are TRBV7-8 and TRBJ2-1; tentative D call: TRBD1 (5 bases). Per germline, CDR1 SGHVS and CDR2 FQNEAQ. The CDR3 length is 13 residues. The V end lost 5 bases, the J end lost 4 bases, and 9 bases lay between the germline ends. CDR3 DNA: TGTGCCAGCAGCATTAGACAGTACAATGAGCAGTTCTTC. This sequence encodes CASSIRQYNEQFF. Based on the CDR3 plus reference TRBV7-8 and TRBJ2-1, the full variable domain is GAGVSQSPRYKVAKRGQDVALRCDPISGHVSLFWYQQALGQGPEFLTYFQNEAQLDKSGLPSDRFFAERPEGSVSTLKIQRTQQEDSAVYLCASSIRQYNEQFFGPGTRLTVL.

This clone was seen only once. J is TRBJ1-5 and V is TRBV10-3; 8 bases align to TRBD1. Per germline, CDR1 ENHRY and CDR2 SYGVKD. The CDR3 consists of 13 residues. V trimming: 9 bases; J trimming: 7 bases; junction bases outside the gene matches: 8. CDR3 amino acids: CAIRTGLGQPQHF. For the CDR3, the DNA is TGTGCCATTCGGACAGGGTTAGGGCAGCCCCAGCATTTT.

CDR3 loop: CASSLGQAPNYGYTF. CDR3 nucleotides: TGTGCCAGCAGCTTGGGTCAGGCCCCGAACTATGGCTACACCTTC. The chain is built from TRBV5-6 and TRBJ1-2; the D is unclear. This CDR3 is built from 15 residues. CDR1 SGHDT and CDR2 YYEEEE come from the germline V gene. Trimming removed 0 bases from V and 2 bases from J, with 11 bases in between.

The chain recombines TRBV30 with TRBJ1-6, with D possibly TRBD1 on 5 matching bases. The CDR3 extends over 13 amino acids. CDR1 is GTSNPN, CDR2 SVGIG, per germline (reference sequence). V was cut by 3 bases and J by 10 bases, with 13 bases left in between. CDR3 amino acids: CAWRPGKGSPLHF. In DNA form, the CDR3 reads TGTGCCTGGAGGCCTGGCAAGGGGTCACCCCTCCACTTT.

The gene calls are TRBV5-4 and TRBJ2-1, with D hard to call. The ends were cut back, 4 bases at V and 4 bases at J, with 15 bases in the middle. The CDR3 totals 15 residues. The V gene's germline CDR1 is SGHNT and CDR2 YYREEE (reference sequence). Here the CDR3 reads CASSPRVLNYNEQFF. CDR3 sequence (DNA): TGTGCCAGCAGCCCCCGGGTACTAAATTACAATGAGCAGTTCTTC.

On this clone itself: Other DNA sequences in this specimen translate into the identical CDR3. This chain joins TRBV18 and TRBJ2-3; unclear D gene. The V end lost 5 bases, the J end lost 0 bases, and 6 bases lay between the germline ends. The length of the CDR3 is 13 residues. Germline assignment: CDR1 KGHSH and CDR2 LQKENI. CDR3 sequence: CASSSTSTDTQYF. CDR3 sequence (DNA): TGTGCCAGCTCATCGACTAGCACAGATACGCAGTATTTT.

This chain links TRBV9 with TRBJ2-3, with 7 bases matching TRBD2. V dropped 0 bases and J dropped 3; count of bases not matched to a gene: 7. The CDR3 length is 16 residues. Germline V CDR1 and CDR2: SGDLS, YYNGEE. CDR3 protein: CASSVGPGLRTDTQYF. The CDR3 DNA is TGTGCCAGCAGCGTAGGGCCGGGACTAAGAACAGATACGCAGTATTTT.

The CDR3: CASSQTGTGVNQPQHF. The DNA for the CDR3 is TGCGCCAGCAGCCAAACCGGGACAGGGGTCAATCAGCCCCAGCATTTT. The chain couples TRBV4-1 to TRBJ1-5, with TRBD1 identical over 10 bases. Germline CDR1 and CDR2: MGHRA and YSYEKL. Trimming took 2 bases from V and 3 from J; bases not matched to a gene: 4. This CDR3 is 16 amino acids long.

The rearrangement joins TRBV19 to TRBJ2-1; 11 nucleotides agree with TRBD2. Germline CDR1 and CDR2: LNHDA and SQIVND (reference sequence). The CDR3 sequence is 16 residues long. The trim removed 6 bases at V and 5 bases at J, leaving 9 bases unmatched. The CDR3 loop reads CASSSLAGVWDNEQFF. In DNA form, the CDR3 reads TGTGCCAGTAGCTCACTAGCGGGAGTCTGGGACAATGAGCAGTTCTTC.

In this sample, this clone turned up a few times. This chain links TRBV4-2 with TRBJ2-2; 7 bases are a match to TRBD2. V dropped 0 bases and J dropped 5; count of bases not matched to a gene: 9. The CDR3 consists of 17 residues. Germline CDR1 is LGHNA and CDR2 is YNFKEQ. The CDR3 bases are TGTGCCAGCAGCCAAGAGAGGGCCCGCGGGGGTACCGGGGAGCTGTTTTTT. Encoded protein: CASSQERARGGTGELFF.

V and J are TRBV23-1 and TRBJ2-5; TRBD2 aligns across 13 bases. TRBV23-1 is known as an ORF, though its function is uncertain. This CDR3 comprises 16 residues. The V and J ends lost 4 bases and 5 bases, in that order; junction bases with no gene match: 7. The CDR3: CASSPPTSGRVETQYF. The CDR3 nucleotides are TGCGCCAGCAGTCCTCCCACTAGCGGGAGGGTGGAGACCCAGTACTTC.

The rearrangement joins TRBV23-1 to TRBJ1-5; D gene unclear. Being an ORF, TRBV23-1 has a function that is uncertain. Trimming cost V 7 bases and J 4 bases, with 11 bases left between them. The CDR3 spans 13 residues. The CDR3 nucleotides read TGCGCCAGCACTCTAACCGAGAATCAGCCCCAGCATTTT. It codes for CASTLTENQPQHF.

J is TRBJ1-1 and V is TRBV6-4; D is ambiguous. V lost 0 bases and J lost 1, with 9 bases in between. Germline CDR1 and CDR2: MRHNA and SNTAGT. This CDR3 contains 15 residues. The CDR3 DNA reads as TGTGCCAGCAGTGACTCCTCACGCGGGAACACTGAAGCTTTCTTT. Amino acids: CASSDSSRGNTEAFF.

The chain carries TRBV11-2 and TRBJ2-3, with 9 nucleotides matching TRBD2. V was pared by 6 bases and J by 3 bases, with 7 bases of the junction left unmatched. Germline loops: CDR1 SGHAT, CDR2 FQNNGV. CDR3 length: 15 residues. In nucleotides, the CDR3 is TGTGCCAGCAGTCCCCGCGGGGGGGATACAGATACGCAGTATTTT. It encodes CASSPRGGDTDTQYF.

This chain joins TRBV2 and TRBJ1-2; perhaps TRBD1 as D (6 bases). The CDR3 extends over 14 amino acids. Germline CDR1 and CDR2: SNHLY and FYNNEI. V shed 1 base and J shed 6 bases, with 12 bases lying between them. The CDR3 nucleotides are TGTGCCAGCAGTGAAGTCACAGGGATCGATGGCTACACCTTC. This gives the protein CASSEVTGIDGYTF.

The chain carries TRBV28 and TRBJ1-2, with D unclear. V was cut by 6 bases and J by 4 bases, with 15 bases left in between. The CDR3 totals 14 residues. Germline V gene sequence: CDR1 MDHEN, CDR2 SYDVKM. The CDR3 DNA follows: TGTGCCAGCAGCGTGGGGTCTGAGGGCTATGGCTACACCTTC. Translating gives CASSVGSEGYGYTF.